The 14 T cell receptor beta chains given below trace back to one sample, sequenced in a study of T cells in tumors after PD-1 blockade. Using immunoSEQ multiplex PCR, the repertoire was profiled, and TCRdb retains in-frame clones only, with some absent. The sample includes under 50,000 clones, roughly 84% of them seen just once. The sample consisted of PBMCs, taken before anti-PD-1 therapy. These receptor sequences come from a human donor with advanced basal cell or squamous cell carcinoma (not recorded which).

By sample fraction, this clone is medium-sized. The chain combines TRBV4-1 with TRBJ1-5, with a weak D call TRBD1 (6 bases). Germline loops: CDR1 MGHRA, CDR2 YSYEKL. The CDR3 length is 17 residues. Trimming cost V 4 bases and J 2 bases, with 18 bases left between them. The CDR3 sequence is CASSRDTRISGNQPQHF. The CDR3 DNA follows: TGCGCCAGCAGCCGGGACACCCGGATCTCGGGCAATCAGCCCCAGCATTTT.

V usage is TRBV11-3 and J usage is TRBJ2-3; D is uncertain. V dropped 2 bases and J dropped 1 base, with 10 bases sitting between them. Germline CDR1 is SGHNT and CDR2 is YENEEA. The CDR3 runs 15 residues. CDR3 DNA sequence: TGTGCCAGCAGCTTAAGCCCCGCCCGCACAGATACGCAGTATTTT. It yields the protein CASSLSPARTDTQYF.

CDR3 nucleotides: TGTGCCAGCAGCCAAGGGGGGCGCACCGGGGAGCTGTTTTTT. It translates to CASSQGGRTGELFF. The chain employs TRBV3-1 (or the pseudogene TRBV3-2) and TRBJ2-2; weak D call: TRBD1 (6 bases). Per the germline V gene, CDR1 is LGHDT and CDR2 is YNNKEL (reference sequence). V lost 1 base, J lost 4 bases, and 7 bases lay in between. CDR3 length: 14 residues.

This chain links TRBV5-1 with TRBJ1-1; unclear D gene. Germline V gives CDR1 SGHRS, CDR2 YFSETQ. V was pared by 3 bases and J by 6 bases, with 15 bases between. The CDR3 totals 14 residues. The CDR3 DNA is TGCGCCAGCAGCTCCGATCCGGGCGTCGCTGAAGCTTTCTTT. Protein product: CASSSDPGVAEAFF.

The rearrangement links TRBV24-1 to TRBJ2-3, with D maybe TRBD1 (5 bases). This CDR3 is 16 amino acids long. Germline V lookup: CDR1 KGHDR, CDR2 SFDVKD. V was clipped by 4 bases and J by 6 bases, with 19 bases between them. The CDR3 loop reads CATSDPTGESRDTQYF. CDR3 DNA sequence: TGTGCCACCAGTGACCCAACAGGAGAAAGTAGGGATACGCAGTATTTT.

For the CDR3, the DNA is TGTGCCAGCAGCTTATACAGAAACACCGGGGAGCTGTTTTTT. Translating it yields CASSLYRNTGELFF. The J gene is TRBJ2-2, the V gene TRBV7-2; D call uncertain. Deletions cut 2 bases from V and 2 bases from J, with 6 bases between. Germline V gene sequence: CDR1 SGHTA, CDR2 FQGNSA. There are 14 residues in the CDR3. Based on the CDR3 plus reference TRBV7-2 and TRBJ2-2, the full variable domain is GAGVSQSPSNKVTEKGKDVELRCDPISGHTALYWYRQSLGQGLEFLIYFQGNSAPDKSGLPSDRFSAERTGGSVSTLTIQRTQQEDSAVYLCASSLYRNTGELFFGEGSRLTVL.

This chain uses TRBV4-2 with TRBJ2-2, with TRBD1 as a possible D gene (5 bases). V lost 4 bases and J lost 0, with 9 bases in between. This CDR3 region has 15 residues. CDR1 LGHNA and CDR2 YNFKEQ come from the germline V gene. The CDR3 nucleotides read TGTGCCAGCAGCCCCGGCAGGGCGAACACCGGGGAGCTGTTTTTT. This translates into CASSPGRANTGELFF.

The chain joins TRBV28 to TRBJ2-3; D is tentatively TRBD1 or TRBD2 (6 bases each). Trimming left V 5 bases short and J 2 bases short, with 20 bases between. CDR3 size: 17 residues. The germline V gene has CDR1 MDHEN and CDR2 SYDVKM. CDR3 nucleotide sequence: TGTGCCAGCAGTGTTGGGGGGCAGGATACCGACACAGATACGCAGTATTTT. Residues: CASSVGGQDTDTDTQYF.

This rearrangement joins TRBV11-3 to TRBJ2-1, with 11 bases aligning to TRBD2. CDR1 SGHNT and CDR2 YENEEA come from the germline V gene. The V and J ends lost 2 bases and 3 bases, in that order; junction bases with no gene match: 0. CDR3 length: 15 amino acids. The CDR3 nucleotides read TGTGCCAGCAGCTTACTAGCGGGAGGCTACAATGAGCAGTTCTTC. This encodes CASSLLAGGYNEQFF.

The sample holds a few counts of this clone. This sequence joins TRBV5-5 and TRBJ1-6; D gene ambiguous. CDR1 and CDR2 from the germline V gene are SGHKS and YYEKEE (reference sequence). Trimming removed 3 bases at V and 7 bases at J, with 14 bases between. CDR3 length: 15 residues. CDR3 amino acids: CASSSGRTANSPLHF. The CDR3 DNA reads as TGTGCCAGCAGCTCCGGACGGACCGCCAATTCACCCCTCCACTTT.

Here the CDR3 DNA reads TGTGCCAGCAGTCCTAACCCCTTAAGAGACACTGAAGCTTTCTTT. This translates into CASSPNPLRDTEAFF. The chain joins TRBV7-8 to TRBJ1-1; D unresolved. This CDR3 comprises 15 residues. In germline, CDR1 is SGHVS, CDR2 FQNEAQ. Trimming took 6 bases from V and 3 from J, leaving 17 bases between them.

The chain combines TRBV9 with TRBJ1-1; maybe TRBD1 (5 bases). Germline CDR1 is SGDLS and CDR2 is YYNGEE. Trimming pared 3 bases from V and 7 bases from J, leaving 10 bases between. This CDR3 has 12 residues. CDR3 residues: CASSAGGGEAFF. The DNA for the CDR3 is TGTGCCAGCAGCGCGGGGGGAGGTGAAGCTTTCTTT.

The gene calls are TRBV19 and TRBJ1-1, with D perhaps matching TRBD1 (6 bases). Germline V gene data show CDR1 as LNHDA and CDR2 as SQIVND (reference sequence). This CDR3 has 13 amino acids. Trimming removed 5 bases from V and 7 bases from J, with 14 bases in between. The CDR3 loop is CASSPRGYYEAFF. The CDR3 DNA follows: TGTGCCAGTAGTCCCAGGGGATATTATGAAGCTTTCTTT.

This clone was seen a few times. The gene calls are TRBV3-1 (or the pseudogene TRBV3-2) and TRBJ1-6; 10 nucleotides agree with TRBD1. CDR1 and CDR2 from the germline V gene are LGHDT and YNNKEL (reference sequence). V dropped 6 bases and J dropped 9; count of bases not matched to a gene: 11. This CDR3 is built from 16 residues. CDR3 region: CASSYEPGTGVSPLHF. The CDR3 DNA reads TGTGCCAGCAGTTACGAGCCCGGGACAGGGGTTTCACCCCTCCACTTT.